Listed here are 8 T cell receptor beta chains from one sample, sequenced in a study of vaccination effects on CD4 cells after COVID-19. The method was immunoSEQ multiplex PCR; TCRdb's version includes in-frame clones alone and lacks a portion of them. Seen here are more than 25,000 clones, around 67% observed once, and the top ten hold 14%. Their specific antigens are unknown. Pools of viral peptides were used by the ViraFEST assay to expand antigen-specific CD4+ T cells ahead of sequencing. The culture ran for roughly ten days before CD4+ T cells were isolated. Everyone in the study got two shots of either the BNT162b2 or mRNA-1273 vaccine. Material: CD4+ T cells from PBMCs cultured with HCoV-229E spike peptides, obtained after COVID-19 vaccination. These TCRs come from a human donor who received a COVID-19 vaccine.

The V and J genes are TRBV19 and TRBJ2-7; D is perhaps TRBD1 (6 bases). CDR3 size: 14 residues. CDR1 is LNHDA, CDR2 SQIVND, per germline (reference sequence). With 1 base removed from V and 5 bases from J, the gap between germline ends came to 12 bases. The CDR3, as DNA: TGTGCCAGTAGTATAGTCCAGGGGAATAACGAGCAGTACTTC. It translates to CASSIVQGNNEQYF.

V is TRBV7-7 and J is TRBJ2-1; 9 bases line up with TRBD2. J lost 5 bases, V lost 5 bases, and 7 bases had no gene match. Germline CDR1 and CDR2: SSHAT and FNYEAQ (reference sequence). The CDR3 extends over 15 amino acids. The CDR3 sequence: CASSPKGLANNEQFF. The CDR3 DNA follows: TGTGCCAGCAGCCCCAAGGGACTAGCAAACAATGAGCAGTTCTTC.

This chain uses TRBV4-1 with TRBJ2-1, with 11 positions matching TRBD2. With V trimmed by 1 base and J by 6 bases, 5 bases remained unmatched. CDR3 size: 16 residues. Germline CDR1 MGHRA, CDR2 YSYEKL. The CDR3 region has the DNA TGCGCCAGCAGCCAAGCCCGGCTAGCGGGGGGCAATGAGCAGTTCTTC. It specifies CASSQARLAGGNEQFF.

The J gene is TRBJ1-4, the V gene TRBV5-4; D may be TRBD1 (5 bases). The germline CDR1 and CDR2 sequences are SGHNT and YYREEE (reference sequence). This CDR3 is built from 14 residues. V was cut by 0 bases and J by 4 bases, with 7 bases left in between. Here the CDR3 reads CASSLGGDNEKLFF. Here the CDR3 DNA reads TGTGCCAGCAGCTTGGGAGGGGATAATGAAAAACTGTTTTTT.

In regard to this clone: One end of the junction is discordant with germline, which a read error may explain. This sequence joins TRBV30 and TRBJ1-2; D is perhaps TRBD1 (6 bases). This CDR3 spans 8 amino acids. Per the germline V gene, CDR1 is GTSNPN and CDR2 is SVGIG (reference sequence). The CDR3 DNA reads as TGTGCCTGGAGAAACAGGGTCTTC. Translated: CAWRNRVF.

This clone was seen more than once but under ten times. V and J are TRBV3-1 (or the pseudogene TRBV3-2) and TRBJ1-4, with 8 bases matching TRBD1. Losses at the gene ends were 9 bases for V and 7 bases for J; bases not matched to a gene: 4. This CDR3 is built from 12 residues. The germline V gene has CDR1 LGHDT and CDR2 YNNKEL (reference sequence). The CDR3 nucleotides are TGTGCCAGTACCGGGACAGGTGAAAAACTGTTTTTT. Its translation: CASTGTGEKLFF.

The rearrangement joins TRBV25-1 to TRBJ2-7, with D perhaps TRBD1 (7 bases). Looked up from germline, CDR1 is MGHDK and CDR2 is SYGVNS. Between the trimmed V and J ends, which lost 4 bases and 4 bases, there was a span of 20 bases. The CDR3 loop spans 16 amino acids. The CDR3 nucleotides read TGTGCCAGCAGTGGAGGTACCACGACAGGGAGGTACGAGCAGTACTTC. Translation gives CASSGGTTTGRYEQYF.

This clone occurred a few times. The chain uses TRBV6-5 and TRBJ2-5; 10 positions agree with TRBD1. The CDR3 has 14 amino acids. The V gene's germline CDR1 is MNHEY and CDR2 SVGAGI. Losses at the gene ends were 5 bases for V and 4 bases for J; bases not matched to a gene: 4. The CDR3 loop is CASSRQGARETQYF. The CDR3 coding sequence is TGTGCCAGCAGTAGACAGGGGGCGCGAGAGACCCAGTACTTC.